This TCR beta chain stems from a study of neurological immune-mediated disorders. This clonotype was seen at least ten times. MiXCR was run by TCRdb on the 5' RACE reads, yielding one entry per CDR3 protein. The table has 40,000 or so distinct CDR3 sequences, around 10% seen once. Time point in this sample: technical triplicate 1. The CDR3 length is 13 residues. V was shortened by 7 bases and J by 0 bases, with 12 bases between the two germline ends. Germline V gene sequence: CDR1 SQVTM, CDR2 ANQGSEA. This TCR was recovered from a man aged 55 to 69 with HTLV-1-associated myelopathy (HAM/TSP). The J gene is TRBJ1-1, the V gene TRBV29-1; D is possibly TRBD1 (6 bases). What was sequenced was PBMCs. The CDR3 region has the DNA TGCAGCGCTCAGACAGGTTTGAACACTGAAGCTTTCTTT. Residues: CSAQTGLNTEAFF. The whole variable domain, remainder taken from reference TRBV29-1 and TRBJ1-1, is SAVISQKPSRDICQRGTSLTIQCQVDSQVTMMFWYRQQPGQSLTLIATANQGSEATYESGFVIDKFPISRPNLTFSTLTVSNMSPEDSSIYLCSAQTGLNTEAFFGQGTRLTVV.